The present T cell receptor beta chain was sequenced within a study of T cells after somatic rescue of genetic block. The CDR3 runs to 14 residues. Germline lookup yields CDR1 MNHNS and CDR2 SASEGT. V lost 2 bases and J lost 11, with 18 bases in between. Profiling relied on immunoSEQ multiplex PCR, and the TCRdb table lists in-frame clones only, not all of them. The sample yields about 8,000 clones, around 85% seen once. This chain connects TRBV6-1 to TRBJ1-1; D unclear. This TCR came from a boy aged 5-17 years. The sequenced sample consisted of peripheral blood mononuclear cells (PBMCs). CDR3 nucleotides: TGTGCCAGCAGTGAAAGGTGGAGCCACTGGGCCGCTTTCTTT. Its translation: CASSERWSHWAAFF.